This entry lists 4 T cell receptor beta chains sequenced from one sample in a study of T cell responses to AZD1222 COVID-19 vaccine. Sequencing was performed with immunoSEQ multiplex PCR; in TCRdb, only in-frame clones are kept and a portion is missing. The sample holds 150,000 to 200,000 clones, around 90% seen once. The sequenced sample was peripheral blood, obtained 28 days after the second dose of the MenACWY control vaccine. The receptor set was obtained from an adult who received the MenACWY meningococcal vaccine as a control.

The rearrangement joins TRBV18 to TRBJ2-7; possible D gene TRBD2, 7 bases. This CDR3 is 19 amino acids long. Trimming shortened V by 2 bases and J by 0 bases, and 23 bases separated the two germline ends. The germline V gene encodes CDR1 KGHSH and CDR2 LQKENI. CDR3: CASSPGGAVIGPSSYEQYF. CDR3 coding DNA: TGTGCCAGCTCACCAGGGGGGGCCGTAATCGGGCCGAGCTCCTACGAGCAGTACTTC. The full variable domain, in which reference TRBV18 and TRBJ2-7 provide the parts outside the CDR3, is NAGVMQNPRHLVRRRGQEARLRCSPMKGHSHVYWYRQLPEEGLKFMVYLQKENIIDESGMPKERFSAEFPKEGPSILRIQQVVRGDSAAYFCASSPGGAVIGPSSYEQYFGPGTRLTVT.

This clone was observed once. This rearrangement joins TRBV3-1 (or the pseudogene TRBV3-2) to TRBJ1-3; weak D call: TRBD1 (5 bases). V was pared by 0 bases and J by 3 bases, with 9 bases between. This CDR3 spans 15 amino acids. Germline CDR1 reads LGHDT; CDR2 reads YNNKEL (reference sequence). The CDR3 DNA reads TGTGCCAGCAGCCAAGATGGGACCATTGGAAACACCATATATTTT. Its translation is CASSQDGTIGNTIYF.

The V call is TRBV12-5, the J call TRBJ1-1; D remains ambiguous. The V end was cut by 4 bases, the J end by 1 base, with 10 bases between. The CDR3 runs to 14 residues. Per germline, CDR1 LGHNT and CDR2 FRNRAP. CDR3 in amino acids: CASGSQDGNTEAFF. In nucleotides, the CDR3 is TGTGCTAGTGGTTCTCAGGACGGGAACACTGAAGCTTTCTTT.

Only one count was recorded for this clone. V is TRBV28 and J is TRBJ2-3; 13 bases are a match to TRBD2. Germline loops: CDR1 MDHEN, CDR2 SYDVKM. CDR3 length equals 15 residues. Trimming removed 8 bases from V and 4 bases from J; junction bases left unmatched: 6. The CDR3 region is CASETLAGGADTQYF. The CDR3 coding sequence is TGTGCCAGCGAAACACTAGCGGGAGGGGCAGATACGCAGTATTTT.